The rows below give T cell receptor beta chains drawn from one sample of a study of T-cell reconstitution after alpha-beta-depleted transplantation in children. A single record per CDR3 protein comes from TCRdb applying MiXCR to the PCR reads. Of about a million distinct CDR3 sequences in the sample, about 31% were seen once. The source was PBMCs, mostly from graft donor cells, collected 360 days after TCRalphabeta/CD19-depleted stem cell transplant. These receptors were obtained from a boy under three years old who had a stem cell transplant for SCID, so the T cells may come from the graft donor. CDR3s include the opening cysteine and the closing phenylalanine or tryptophan. Each record gives: clone size, V gene, J gene, CDR3 length, D gene, CDR3 protein, CDR3 DNA. D genes are given only for firm matches. For some rows the clone size is stated as once, few or many, or as a class when expanded; others skip it.

>few|TRBV13|TRBJ2-1|17|TRBD1
CASSSEGQGSSYNEQFF
TGTGCCAGCAGCTCGGAGGGACAGGGAAGCTCCTACAATGAGCAGTTCTTC
>many|TRBV12-3/TRBV12-4|TRBJ1-1|13|-
CASSPRGTGEAFF
TGTGCCAGCAGCCCGCGGGGCACAGGGGAAGCTTTCTTT
>few|TRBV7-3|TRBJ2-2|16|TRBD1
CASSLDRGAHTGELFF
TGTGCCAGCAGCTTAGACAGGGGCGCACACACCGGGGAGCTGTTTTTT
>-|TRBV18|TRBJ1-4|14|-
CASSPVGLYEKLFF
TGTGCCAGCTCACCAGTAGGGTTATATGAAAAACTGTTTTTT
>-|TRBV12-3/TRBV12-4|TRBJ2-1|15|TRBD2
CASSPGLAGTNEQFF
TGTGCCAGCAGCCCAGGACTAGCGGGGACCAATGAGCAGTTCTTC
>many|TRBV4-2|TRBJ2-4|14|-
CASSQDLAPDIQYF
TGTGCCAGCAGCCAAGATTTGGCCCCAGACATTCAGTACTTC
>few|TRBV12-3/TRBV12-4|TRBJ2-5|15|TRBD2
CASSSYRLAQETQYF
TGTGCCAGCAGCTCTTACAGACTAGCCCAAGAGACCCAGTACTTC
>-|TRBV4-1|TRBJ1-1|14|-
CASSQDRVYTEAFF
TGCGCCAGCAGCCAAGATAGGGTTTACACTGAAGCTTTCTTT
>few|TRBV7-3|TRBJ2-3|13|TRBD2
CASSLGGGNTQYF
TGTGCCAGCAGCCTTGGGGGGGGAAATACGCAGTATTTT
>many|TRBV12-3/TRBV12-4|TRBJ2-2|14|-
CASCSQGYTGELFF
TGTGCCAGCTGTTCCCAGGGGTACACCGGGGAGCTGTTTTTT
>once|TRBV20-1|TRBJ2-3|18|-
CSATQWTKRARAADTQYF
TGCAGTGCTACCCAGTGGACCAAGCGAGCTAGGGCGGCAGATACGCAGTATTTT
>-|TRBV29-1|TRBJ2-1|15|-
CSVELWRSSYNEQFF
TGCAGCGTTGAGCTCTGGAGGAGCTCCTACAATGAGCAGTTCTTC
>-|TRBV3-1|TRBJ2-7|16|TRBD1
CASSQDRRQGVNEQYF
TGTGCCAGCAGCCAAGATCGCCGACAGGGAGTGAACGAGCAGTACTTC
>few|TRBV9|TRBJ1-6|15|-
CASSVEGEWDSPLHF
TGTGCCAGCAGCGTCGAGGGGGAATGGGATTCACCCCTCCACTTT
>few|TRBV9|TRBJ2-5|16|TRBD1
CASSVAWDRVQETQYF
TGTGCCAGCAGCGTAGCTTGGGACAGAGTCCAAGAGACCCAGTACTTC
>few|TRBV19|TRBJ1-5|13|-
CASSTAFHQPQHF
TGTGCCAGTAGTACCGCCTTTCATCAGCCCCAGCATTTT
>-|TRBV20-1|TRBJ2-1|16|-
CSASKAGATSYNEQFF
TGCAGTGCTAGTAAGGCGGGGGCGACCAGCTACAATGAGCAGTTCTTC
>-|TRBV20-1|TRBJ2-7|16|-
CCARDSNGALVYEQYF
TGCTGTGCTAGAGATAGTAACGGTGCCTTAGTTTACGAGCAGTACTTC
>-|TRBV28|TRBJ1-3|14|-
CASSLWGDGNTIYF
TGTGCCAGCAGTTTATGGGGGGACGGAAACACCATATATTTT
>many|TRBV29-1|TRBJ2-3|14|TRBD2
CSVDRLARTDTQYF
TGCAGCGTTGACCGACTAGCCCGCACAGATACGCAGTATTTT
>-|TRBV12-3/TRBV12-4|TRBJ2-1|13|-
CASSEGQNNEQFF
TGTGCCAGCAGCGAGGGGCAGAACAATGAGCAGTTCTTC
>few|TRBV12-3/TRBV12-4|TRBJ1-3|17|TRBD1
CASSLALTRTGRNTIYF
TGTGCCAGCAGTTTAGCCCTTACCCGGACAGGCAGAAACACCATATATTTT
>-|TRBV27|TRBJ2-7|18|-
CASSLSKGDASALDEQYF
TGTGCCAGCAGTTTATCGAAGGGCGACGCCAGCGCCTTGGACGAGCAGTACTTC
>few|TRBV20-1|TRBJ1-1|17|TRBD1
CSASSYRGRVLPDEAFF
TGCAGTGCTAGCTCGTACAGGGGCCGTGTCCTCCCCGATGAAGCTTTCTTT
>many|TRBV18|TRBJ2-2|15|-
CASSPVRLNTGELFF
TGTGCCAGCTCACCGGTCAGACTGAACACCGGGGAGCTGTTTTTT
>-|TRBV6-2/TRBV6-3|TRBJ2-1|17|TRBD2
CASSYSLAGGPRNEQFF
TGTGCCAGCAGTTACTCCTTAGCGGGGGGGCCCCGCAATGAGCAGTTCTTC
>-|TRBV3-1|TRBJ2-3|15|TRBD2
CASSPERGTTDTQYF
TGTGCCAGCAGCCCAGAGCGGGGGACCACAGATACGCAGTATTTT
>once|TRBV7-9|TRBJ2-3|16|TRBD1
CASSFRRDRAADTQYF
TGTGCCAGCAGCTTCCGGCGGGACAGGGCTGCAGATACGCAGTATTTT
>few|TRBV7-2|TRBJ1-5|13|-
CASTSDSNQPQHF
TGTGCCAGCACGTCGGATAGCAATCAGCCCCAGCATTTT
>-|TRBV28|TRBJ1-1|12|-
CASRLGETEAFF
TGTGCCAGCAGGCTGGGGGAAACTGAAGCTTTCTTT
>-|TRBV12-3/TRBV12-4|TRBJ2-7|11|-
CASGIDTEQYF
TGTGCCAGCGGGATAGACACTGAGCAGTACTTC
>-|TRBV5-8|TRBJ2-2|14|-
CASSIQDGTGELFF
TGTGCCAGCAGCATCCAGGACGGTACCGGGGAGCTGTTTTTT
>few|TRBV5-1|TRBJ2-3|13|-
CASSLGPEGTQYF
TGCGCCAGCAGCTTGGGCCCCGAGGGTACGCAGTATTTT
>few|TRBV4-2|TRBJ2-7|15|TRBD2
CASSQERTSGVEQYF
TGTGCCAGCAGCCAAGAGCGGACTAGCGGGGTGGAGCAGTACTTC
>-|TRBV12-3/TRBV12-4|TRBJ2-6|18|TRBD1
CASSFQGALLSGANVLTF
TGTGCCAGCAGTTTTCAGGGGGCCCTTTTATCTGGGGCCAACGTCCTGACTTTC
>few|TRBV12-3/TRBV12-4|TRBJ2-1|15|-
CASSSAVGGYNEQFF
TGTGCCAGCAGTTCAGCGGTGGGTGGGTACAATGAGCAGTTCTTC
>-|TRBV30|TRBJ2-1|16|-
CAWSGNRARDYNEQFF
TGTGCCTGGAGTGGAAACAGGGCCCGAGACTACAATGAGCAGTTCTTC